This T cell receptor (beta chain) was captured by sequencing in a study of T cell repertoires in cytomegalovirus infection. With respect to this clonotype: Its antigen is currently unknown.

This CDR3 is 14 amino acids long. The V gene's germline CDR1 is SGHNT and CDR2 YYREEE (reference sequence). V was clipped by 0 bases and J by 7 bases, with 13 bases between them. MiXCR, run by TCRdb on the reads, gives a single entry per CDR3 protein. The data show about 920,000 distinct CDR3 sequences, about 33% seen once. The rearrangement joins TRBV5-4 to TRBJ2-5; D is undetermined. Sequences were derived from cultured CD8+ T cells from PBMCs, sampled from culture after CMV antigen stimulation. The TCR was taken from a human donor in good health (CMV status not recorded). Some clones in this sample may be carry-over from other donors' samples. The CDR3 nucleotides read TGTGCCAGCAGCTTGGTCGACGCCCCAAGGACCCAGTACTTC. Its protein is CASSLVDAPRTQYF.